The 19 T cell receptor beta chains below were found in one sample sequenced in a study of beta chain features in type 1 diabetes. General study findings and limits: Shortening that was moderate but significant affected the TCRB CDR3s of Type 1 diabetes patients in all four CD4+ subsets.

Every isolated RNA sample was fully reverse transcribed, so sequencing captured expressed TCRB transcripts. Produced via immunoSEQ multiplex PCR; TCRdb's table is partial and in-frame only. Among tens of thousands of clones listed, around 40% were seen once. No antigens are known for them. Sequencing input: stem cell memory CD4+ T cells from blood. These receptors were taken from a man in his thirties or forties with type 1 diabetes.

The CDR3, as DNA: TGTGCCAGCGCCGGACAGGGGATGTATAGCAATCAGCCCCAGCATTTT. This encodes CASAGQGMYSNQPQHF. V and J are TRBV28 and TRBJ1-5, with 9 bases identical to TRBD1. The CDR3 is 16 residues long. Trimming at V came to 8 bases and at J to 0 bases, leaving 8 bases not matched to a gene. CDR1 is MDHEN and CDR2 is SYDVKM in the germline V gene.

The CDR3 DNA reads as TGTGCCAGTAGTCTGGTGCAGGGAGGGATGAATGAAAAACTGTTTTTT. The encoded protein is CASSLVQGGMNEKLFF. The rearrangement joins TRBV19 to TRBJ1-4, with TRBD1 as a possible D gene (5 bases). The CDR3 totals 16 residues. Germline assignment: CDR1 LNHDA and CDR2 SQIVND (reference sequence). V lost 5 bases to trimming and J lost 5 bases, with 18 bases between them.

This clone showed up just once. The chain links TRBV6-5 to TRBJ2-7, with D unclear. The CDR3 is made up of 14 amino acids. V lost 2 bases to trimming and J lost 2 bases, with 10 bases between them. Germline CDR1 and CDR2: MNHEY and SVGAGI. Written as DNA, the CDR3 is TGTGCCAGCAGTTACACCCTAGATCCCTACGAGCAGTACTTC. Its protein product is CASSYTLDPYEQYF.

The CDR3 here is CASSPKDRLRGYTF. Written as DNA, the CDR3 is TGTGCCAGCTCACCTAAGGACAGGTTGCGGGGCTACACCTTC. The chain recombines TRBV18 with TRBJ1-2; the match to TRBD1 covers 7 bases. The V gene's germline CDR1 is KGHSH and CDR2 LQKENI. This CDR3 region has 14 residues. V shed 3 bases and J 8 bases; nucleotides not matched to a gene: 9.

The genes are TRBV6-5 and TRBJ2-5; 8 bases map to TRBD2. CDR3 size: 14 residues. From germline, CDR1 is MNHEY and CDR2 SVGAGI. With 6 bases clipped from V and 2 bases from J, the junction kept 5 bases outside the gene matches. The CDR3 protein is CASRASGGQETQYF. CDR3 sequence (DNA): TGTGCCAGCAGGGCGTCGGGGGGGCAAGAGACCCAGTACTTC.

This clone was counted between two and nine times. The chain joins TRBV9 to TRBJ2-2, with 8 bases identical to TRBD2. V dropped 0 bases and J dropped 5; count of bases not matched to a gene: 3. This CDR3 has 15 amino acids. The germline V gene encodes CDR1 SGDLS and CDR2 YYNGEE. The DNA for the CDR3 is TGTGCCAGCAGCGTAGAAAGCGGGAGAACCGGGGAGCTGTTTTTT. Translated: CASSVESGRTGELFF. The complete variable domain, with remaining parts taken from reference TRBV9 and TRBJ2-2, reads DSGVTQTPKHLITATGQRVTLRCSPRSGDLSVYWYQQSLDQGLQFLIQYYNGEERAKGNILERFSAQQFPDLHSELNLSSLELGDSALYFCASSVESGRTGELFFGEGSRLTVL.

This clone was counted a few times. CDR3 loop: CASSLLGAGGQNEQFF. The CDR3, as DNA: TGTGCCAGCAGCCTTTTGGGGGCGGGAGGTCAGAATGAGCAGTTCTTC. The V call is TRBV7-2, the J call TRBJ2-1, with TRBD2 matching over 8 bases. This CDR3 comprises 16 residues. Germline CDR1 is SGHTA and CDR2 is FQGNSA. J lost 7 bases, V lost 5 bases, and 13 bases had no gene match.

DNA of the CDR3: TGCGCCAGCAGGTCTAGCGCATCCTACGAGCAGTACTTC. Protein: CASRSSASYEQYF. The J gene is TRBJ2-7, the V gene TRBV5-1, with D possibly TRBD2 on 6 matching bases. The CDR3 has 13 amino acids. V lost 5 bases and J lost 1, with 10 bases in between. From germline, CDR1 is SGHRS and CDR2 YFSETQ.

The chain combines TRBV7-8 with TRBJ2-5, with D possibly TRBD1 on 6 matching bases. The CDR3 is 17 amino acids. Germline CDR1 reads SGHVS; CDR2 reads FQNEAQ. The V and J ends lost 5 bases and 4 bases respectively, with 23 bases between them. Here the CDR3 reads CASSVQDRRFVRETQYF. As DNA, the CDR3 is TGTGCCAGCAGCGTACAGGACAGAAGGTTCGTCCGAGAGACCCAGTACTTC.

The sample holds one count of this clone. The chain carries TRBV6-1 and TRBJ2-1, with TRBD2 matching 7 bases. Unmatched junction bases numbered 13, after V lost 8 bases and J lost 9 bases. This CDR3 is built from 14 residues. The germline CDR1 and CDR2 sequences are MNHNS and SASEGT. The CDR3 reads CASRLAASGSEQFF. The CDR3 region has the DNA TGTGCCAGCCGTCTAGCGGCATCTGGTAGTGAGCAGTTCTTC.

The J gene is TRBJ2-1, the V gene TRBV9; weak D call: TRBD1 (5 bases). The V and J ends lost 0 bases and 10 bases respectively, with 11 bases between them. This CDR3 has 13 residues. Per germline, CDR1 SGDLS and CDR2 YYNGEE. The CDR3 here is CASSVVDKGEQFF. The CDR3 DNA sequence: TGTGCCAGCAGCGTAGTGGACAAAGGGGAGCAGTTCTTC.

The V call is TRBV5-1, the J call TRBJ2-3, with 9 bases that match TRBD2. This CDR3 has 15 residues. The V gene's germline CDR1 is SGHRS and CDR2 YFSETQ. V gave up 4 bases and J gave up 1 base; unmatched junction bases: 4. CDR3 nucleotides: TGCGCCAGCAGCCGTAGCGGGAGCGGCACAGATACGCAGTATTTT. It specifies CASSRSGSGTDTQYF.

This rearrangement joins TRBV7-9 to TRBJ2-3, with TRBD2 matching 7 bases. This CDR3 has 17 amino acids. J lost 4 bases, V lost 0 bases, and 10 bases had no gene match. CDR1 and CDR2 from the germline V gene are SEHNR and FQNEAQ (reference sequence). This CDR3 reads CASSLASSAGISDTQYF. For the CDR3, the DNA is TGTGCCAGCAGCTTAGCGAGTTCAGCGGGGATCTCAGATACGCAGTATTTT.

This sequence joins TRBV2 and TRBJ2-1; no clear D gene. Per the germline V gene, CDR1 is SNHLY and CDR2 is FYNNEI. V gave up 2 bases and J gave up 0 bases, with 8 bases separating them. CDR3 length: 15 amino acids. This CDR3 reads CASSEYPSSYNEQFF. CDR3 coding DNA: TGTGCCAGCAGTGAATACCCGAGCTCCTACAATGAGCAGTTCTTC.

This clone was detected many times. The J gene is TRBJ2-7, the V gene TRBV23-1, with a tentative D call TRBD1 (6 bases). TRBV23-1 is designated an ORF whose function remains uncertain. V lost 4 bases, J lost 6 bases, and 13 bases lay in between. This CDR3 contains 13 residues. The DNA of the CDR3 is TGCGCCAGCAGTCCCACAGGGAGTGGCGAGCAGTACTTC. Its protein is CASSPTGSGEQYF.

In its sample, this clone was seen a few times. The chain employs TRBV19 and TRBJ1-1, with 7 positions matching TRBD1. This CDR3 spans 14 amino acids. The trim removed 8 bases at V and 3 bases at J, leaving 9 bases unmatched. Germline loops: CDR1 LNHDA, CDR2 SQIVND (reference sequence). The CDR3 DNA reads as TGTGCCAGTCGAAATCGACAGGGTCACACTGAAGCTTTCTTT. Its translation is CASRNRQGHTEAFF.

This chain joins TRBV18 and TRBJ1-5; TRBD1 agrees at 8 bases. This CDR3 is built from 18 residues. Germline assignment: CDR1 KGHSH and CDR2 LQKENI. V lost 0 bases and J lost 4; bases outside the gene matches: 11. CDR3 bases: TGTGCCAGCTCACCACCGACAGGGGACAGTAGCAGGAATCAGCCCCAGCATTTT. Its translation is CASSPPTGDSSRNQPQHF.

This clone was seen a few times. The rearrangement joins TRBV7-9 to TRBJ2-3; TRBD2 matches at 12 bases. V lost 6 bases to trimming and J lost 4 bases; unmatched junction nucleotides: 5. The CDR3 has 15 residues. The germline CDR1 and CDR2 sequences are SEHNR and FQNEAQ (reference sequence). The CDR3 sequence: CASRNLAGGPDTQYF. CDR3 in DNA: TGTGCCAGCAGAAACCTAGCGGGAGGGCCAGATACGCAGTATTTT.

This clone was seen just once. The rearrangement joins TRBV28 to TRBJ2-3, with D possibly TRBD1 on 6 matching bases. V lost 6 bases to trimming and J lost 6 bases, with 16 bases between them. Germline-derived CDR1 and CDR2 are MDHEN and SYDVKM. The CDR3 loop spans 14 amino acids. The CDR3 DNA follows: TGTGCCAGCAGCTCGTCAGGGGTGGGGGATACGCAGTATTTT. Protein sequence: CASSSSGVGDTQYF.